The rows below give T cell receptor beta chains drawn from one sample of a study of T cells in Graves' hyperthyroidism and ophthalmopathy. TCRdb independently ran MiXCR on the multiplex PCR reads; one entry per CDR3 protein. The sample contains approximately 400,000 distinct CDR3 sequences, approximately 15% of which appear only once. The sequenced sample was blood. The receptors shown here come from an older woman with Graves' hyperthyroidism. Each CDR3 is given with its conserved first and last residue. Fields, in order: V gene, CDR3 length, clone size, J gene, CDR3 protein. Size is omitted from some rows. Given values are once, few, many or a class for expanded clones.

>TRBV11-1|16|many|TRBJ2-3
CASSLQAKPGTDTQYF
>TRBV30|14|many|TRBJ2-2
CAWRGDLATGELFF
>TRBV5-1|15|many|TRBJ2-3
CASSLVEVTTDTQYF
>TRBV20-1|14|many|TRBJ2-1
CSAPPLAGAYEQFF
>TRBV9|14|NA|TRBJ1-3
CASSVVESGNTIYF
>TRBV29-1|14|few|TRBJ2-7
CSARDRDSSYEQYF
>TRBV18|15|many|TRBJ2-1
CASSPPSGSPNEQFF
>TRBV19|14|NA|TRBJ1-2
CASSTQGGGYGYTF
>TRBV10-3|14|few|TRBJ2-1
CAIRGSEGANEQFF
>TRBV10-1|11|few|TRBJ1-3
CATLNGNTIYF
>TRBV2|14|few|TRBJ2-7
CASRENRGSYEQYF
>TRBV2|20|many|TRBJ1-5
CASSVLSGGPHLYSNQPQHF
>TRBV29-1|16|few|TRBJ2-6
CSVELRAPSGANVLTF
>TRBV20-1|14|many|TRBJ2-7
CSARTSHSSYEQYF
>TRBV12-3/TRBV12-4|16|many|TRBJ2-1
CASSFSGTSGYNEQFF
>TRBV5-1|14|many|TRBJ1-1
CASSPDRGDTEAFF
>TRBV29-1|14|many|TRBJ2-3
CSVEGQGAEDTQYF
>TRBV12-3/TRBV12-4|13|many|TRBJ2-6
CASSQRTPNVLTF
>TRBV19|18|NA|TRBJ1-5
CASRTTGTENYSNQPQHF